A selection of T cell receptor beta chains follows, all from one sample in a study of blood T cells in healthy people across ages. TCRdb re-analysed the 5' RACE reads in MiXCR, keeping a single row per CDR3 protein. The table records 1.5 million to 2 million distinct CDR3 sequences, about 28% of them present only once. The sample was blood. These receptors came from a woman in her 30s in good health. Both conserved end residues are part of each CDR3. A D gene is named only where the DNA matches it firmly. Some rows have no size entry. The others give once, few or many, or a class for an expanded clone.

J	V	size	length	D	DNA	CDR3
TRBJ2-7	TRBV20-1	-	16	TRBD1	TGCAGTGCTAGGGAGTCGGCGGGACAGGCTATTTACGAGCAGTACTTC	CSARESAGQAIYEQYF
TRBJ1-2	TRBV19	-	13	-	TGTGCCAGTAGTTCCCCGGGCCGCGGGGGCTACACCTTC	CASSSPGRGGYTF
TRBJ2-6	TRBV3-1	-	16	-	TGTGCCAGTCGCAGGGGTGGAAGCTCTGGGGCCAACGTCCTGACTTTC	CASRRGGSSGANVLTF
TRBJ2-7	TRBV28	-	14	-	TGTGCCAGCAGTTACCAACAGGGTGGGAACGAGCAGTACTTC	CASSYQQGGNEQYF
TRBJ2-1	TRBV24-1	-	18	TRBD2	TGTGCCACCAGTAATTCTGGGCGGGGGGTACTTCTCTGCAATGAGCAGTTCTTC	CATSNSGRGVLLCNEQFF
TRBJ2-2	TRBV6-6	once	13	-	TGTGCCAGCAGGTGGGACAACACCGGGGAGCTGTTTTTT	CASRWDNTGELFF
TRBJ1-2	TRBV28	few	15	-	TGTGCCAGCAGTTTACTCCAAGGTTTTAACTATGGCTACACCTTC	CASSLLQGFNYGYTF
TRBJ2-1	TRBV3-1	few	16	TRBD2	TGTGCCAGCAGCCTACGACTAGCGGGGGGCAACAATGAGCAGTTCTTC	CASSLRLAGGNNEQFF
TRBJ2-3	TRBV29-1	many	13	-	TGCAGCGCCGAGGGGTTAATGGGAGATACGCAGTATTTT	CSAEGLMGDTQYF
TRBJ2-7	TRBV7-9	few	15	-	TGTGCCAGCAGCTTCGCGGACAAGGGATCTTACGAGCAGTACTTC	CASSFADKGSYEQYF
TRBJ1-2	TRBV6-6	-	15	-	TGTGCCAGCAGTTACGCGGCATCCTCTAACTATGGCTACACCTTC	CASSYAASSNYGYTF
TRBJ2-5	TRBV6-5	-	15	TRBD2	TGTGCCAGCAGTGGATCGACTAGCGGGGTAGAGACCCAGTACTTC	CASSGSTSGVETQYF
TRBJ1-4	TRBV7-2	-	14	-	TGTGCCAGCAGCCCCCGCCAGACGGGTGAAAAACTGTTTTTT	CASSPRQTGEKLFF
TRBJ2-7	TRBV4-1	-	15	-	TGCGCCAGCAGCCAAGAAACTGTTTTAGGCGGGGAGCAGTACTTC	CASSQETVLGGEQYF
TRBJ2-2	TRBV7-2	-	17	TRBD2	TGTGCCAGCAGCTTACTTAGCGGGGGGGCCAGCACCGGGGAGCTGTTTTTT	CASSLLSGGASTGELFF
TRBJ2-5	TRBV10-3	-	14	TRBD2	TGTGCCATCAGTGTAGCGGGGAGTCAAGAGACCCAGTACTTC	CAISVAGSQETQYF
TRBJ2-7	TRBV29-1	-	14	TRBD1	TGCAGCGTTGCGCCGGGACAGGGGCGGGGGGAGCAGTACTTC	CSVAPGQGRGEQYF
TRBJ2-1	TRBV5-1	few	15	-	TGCGCCAGCAGCTTGGTAGGGGGGCACTACAATGAGCAGTTCTTC	CASSLVGGHYNEQFF
TRBJ2-2	TRBV3-1	few	17	-	TGTGCCAGCAGCCAAGAGGAACAGGGCGCGAACACCGGGGAGCTGTTTTTT	CASSQEEQGANTGELFF
TRBJ2-4	TRBV15	-	17	TRBD1	TGTGCCACCAGCAGACCAGTCTCGGGACAGGGCCAAAGGGAGCAGTACTTC	CATSRPVSGQGQREQYF
TRBJ2-2	TRBV7-3	-	15	-	TGTGCCAGCAGCTCTAGTGGGGGACCCTCCGGGGAGCTGTTTTTT	CASSSSGGPSGELFF
TRBJ2-5	TRBV5-1	-	15	TRBD2	TGCGCCAGCAGCTTGTTGCGGGGGGAGGTAGAGACCCAGTACTTC	CASSLLRGEVETQYF
TRBJ1-5	TRBV3-1	few	13	-	TGTGCCAGCAGCCAAGGCGGTGGGAAGCCCCAGCATTTT	CASSQGGGKPQHF
TRBJ2-5	TRBV3-1	few	11	-	TGTGCCAGCAGCCAGACAGGGACCCAGTACTTC	CASSQTGTQYF
TRBJ2-1	TRBV4-3	many	17	TRBD2	TGCGCCAGCAGCCCGACTAGCATTTCAAGCTCCTACAATGAGCAGTTCTTC	CASSPTSISSSYNEQFF
TRBJ2-5	TRBV10-2	-	13	-	TGCGCCAGCAATGACGGACTCACGGAGACCCAGTACTTC	CASNDGLTETQYF
TRBJ2-1	TRBV20-1	-	12	-	TGCAGTGGCGGGACTGCTTACAATGAGCAGTTCTTC	CSGGTAYNEQFF
TRBJ2-1	TRBV7-2	-	15	-	TGTGCCAGCAGCTTTAATGGGCGGGCCTACAATGAGCAGTTCTTC	CASSFNGRAYNEQFF
TRBJ2-6	TRBV20-1	-	14	-	TGCAGTGCTCCTTCAGAGGCTGGGGCCAACGTCCTGACTTTC	CSAPSEAGANVLTF
TRBJ2-1	TRBV6-5	-	15	TRBD2	TGTGCCAGCAGTTCGTCTAGCGGGGGGGCCGATGAGCAGTTCTTC	CASSSSSGGADEQFF
TRBJ2-1	TRBV20-1	-	14	TRBD2	TGCAGTGCTAGAGAGGGGACTAGGTTCAATGAGCAGTTCTTC	CSAREGTRFNEQFF
TRBJ2-4	TRBV7-9	-	18	TRBD2	TGTGCCAGCAGCTTATTTGCGTCTAGGACTAGCGGGGAGAACATTCAGTACTTC	CASSLFASRTSGENIQYF
TRBJ2-7	TRBV2	few	14	-	TGTGCCAGCAGGGAAGGTGCCGGCTCCTACGAGCAGTACTTC	CASREGAGSYEQYF
TRBJ2-1	TRBV6-5	-	16	TRBD2	TGTGACAGCAGTTACTCAACTAGCGGGGGGTGGGATGAGCAGTTCTTC	CDSSYSTSGGWDEQFF
TRBJ2-1	TRBV28	once	11	-	TGTGCCAGCAGCACGTACAATGGGCAGTTCTTC	CASSTYNGQFF
TRBJ2-1	TRBV5-1	few	21	TRBD2	TGCGCCAGCAGCTTAGTAAGCAGAGGGCTAGCGGGGACCAGCTCCTACAATGAGCAGTTCTTC	CASSLVSRGLAGTSSYNEQFF
TRBJ2-3	TRBV20-1	few	14	-	TGCAGTGCTAGATGGGTAGCGGCCACAGATACGCAGTATTTT	CSARWVAATDTQYF
TRBJ1-1	TRBV5-1	-	13	-	TGCGCCAGCAGCTTGGAAGGTATGATAGAAGCTTTCTTT	CASSLEGMIEAFF
TRBJ2-7	TRBV7-7	-	13	TRBD1	TGTGCCGGCAGCCAGGGACAGGACTACGAGCAGTACTTC	CAGSQGQDYEQYF
TRBJ2-5	TRBV2	-	15	TRBD2	TGTACCAGCAGTGGCCGTGGGAGCGGGGAAGAGACCCAGTACTTC	CTSSGRGSGEETQYF
TRBJ2-4	TRBV4-1	-	13	-	TGCGCCAGCAGCCAAGGACGCCTCTACGGGCAGTACTTC	CASSQGRLYGQYF
TRBJ2-1	TRBV7-6	few	17	TRBD1	TGTGCCAGCAGCGGCCCCCGAAGGACAGGGGCGGGGAATGAGCAGTTCTTC	CASSGPRRTGAGNEQFF
TRBJ2-7	TRBV5-6	-	14	-	TGTGCCAGCAGCTTGGGACAACCTCTCTACGAGCAGTACTTC	CASSLGQPLYEQYF
TRBJ1-1	TRBV6-5	-	16	-	TGTGCCAGCAGTTACGGGGGGATCAACGCGGGCACTGAAGCTTTCTTT	CASSYGGINAGTEAFF
TRBJ1-5	TRBV5-1	-	15	TRBD1	TGCGCCAGCAGCTTGTCGTCAGGGGGCTCGCAGCCCCAGCATTTT	CASSLSSGGSQPQHF
TRBJ2-7	TRBV27	few	15	TRBD2	TGTGCCAGCAGGAGACTAGCGGGGCACTCCTACGAGCAGTACTTC	CASRRLAGHSYEQYF
TRBJ2-5	TRBV7-3	-	16	-	TGTGCCAGCAGCTTAGGAGCGGCAGGGGTGACGGAGACCCAGTACTTC	CASSLGAAGVTETQYF
TRBJ2-7	TRBV5-1	-	13	-	TGCGCCAGCAGCCCGAACCCAAACAACGAGCAGTACTTC	CASSPNPNNEQYF
TRBJ2-1	TRBV11-1	many	12	-	TGTGCCAGCAAAGGGATCTACAATGAGCAGTTCTTC	CASKGIYNEQFF
TRBJ1-1	TRBV12-3/TRBV12-4	-	13	-	TGTGCCAGCAGTTTACGGTACCACACTGAAGCTTTCTTT	CASSLRYHTEAFF
TRBJ2-1	TRBV2	few	16	TRBD2	TGTGCCAGCAGGGGCTCTAGCGGGAGGGCCATGAATGAGCAGTTCTTC	CASRGSSGRAMNEQFF
TRBJ1-1	TRBV5-1	-	14	-	TGCGCCAGCAGCTTATCGGGGATAGACACTGAAGCTTTCTTT	CASSLSGIDTEAFF
TRBJ2-2	TRBV29-1	-	14	-	TGCAGCGGACTAGGGCAGGTGAACACCGGGGAGCTGTTTTTT	CSGLGQVNTGELFF
TRBJ1-2	TRBV5-1	-	15	TRBD1	TGCGCCAGCAGCATCTCAGGGGGGGCCGAGGATGGCTACACCTTC	CASSISGGAEDGYTF
TRBJ1-5	TRBV28	few	14	-	TGTGCCAGCAGTGCTTTCCATAGCAATCAGCCCCAGCATTTT	CASSAFHSNQPQHF
TRBJ2-1	TRBV20-1	few	19	TRBD2	TGCAGTGCCACCAACCCGGGACTAGCGGGGACGAGCTCCTACAATGAGCGGTTCTTC	CSATNPGLAGTSSYNERFF
TRBJ2-7	TRBV5-5	-	15	TRBD1	TGTGCCAGCAGCATCAGGACAGGGGGGCCCTACGAGCAGTACTTC	CASSIRTGGPYEQYF
TRBJ2-1	TRBV29-1	-	16	-	TGCAGCGCTGGTGCAATAACGGGTCCCTTGGAGGGTGAGCAGTTCTTC	CSAGAITGPLEGEQFF
TRBJ1-2	TRBV5-6	-	18	TRBD1	TGTGCCAGCAGCTTGCTAAAAGCCGGGACAGCAATTACCTATGGCTACACCTTC	CASSLLKAGTAITYGYTF
TRBJ1-1	TRBV5-1	few	15	TRBD1	TGCGCCAGCAGCTCCTCCGGGACAGCGAACACTGAAGCTTTCTTT	CASSSSGTANTEAFF